The next 22 T cell receptor beta chains were all read from a single sample in a study of blood T cell repertoires in COVID-19. Only in-frame clones appear in the TCRdb table, and some are missing; sequencing was by immunoSEQ multiplex PCR. The data hold 140,000 to 150,000 clones, with roughly 80% observed a single time. The specimen sequenced was peripheral blood. The receptor set was obtained from a man aged 50-60 years with acute or convalescent COVID-19.

The rearrangement joins TRBV6-1 to TRBJ1-2; D is unresolved. The germline V gene encodes CDR1 MNHNS and CDR2 SASEGT. V was clipped by 6 bases and J by 6 bases, with 17 bases between them. CDR3 size: 14 residues. CDR3 sequence reads: CASSYSARYNGYTF. As DNA, the CDR3 is TGTGCCAGCAGCTACAGTGCCCGGTACAATGGCTACACCTTC.

The rearrangement uses TRBV27 and TRBJ2-3; 7 bases map to TRBD1. Germline CDR1 is MNHEY and CDR2 is SMNVEV (reference sequence). The CDR3 runs to 14 residues. The J segment lost 0 bases and the V segment lost 5 bases, leaving 2 bases of the junction unmatched. The CDR3 bases are TGTGCCAGCAGTCTGGGACAGAGCACAGATACGCAGTATTTT. Translating gives CASSLGQSTDTQYF.

J is TRBJ1-2 and V is TRBV6-5, with 8 bases fitting TRBD1. From germline, CDR1 is MNHEY and CDR2 SVGAGI. The CDR3 loop spans 14 amino acids. V shed 4 bases and J 2 bases; nucleotides not matched to a gene: 3. The CDR3 nucleotides are TGTGCCAGCAGTTTCAACAGGGGGAACTATGGCTACACCTTC. Its translation: CASSFNRGNYGYTF.

In this sample, this clone turned up once. The gene calls are TRBV19 and TRBJ1-1; D may be TRBD1 (5 bases). The CDR3 runs 14 residues. V was trimmed by 7 bases and J by 3 bases, leaving 15 bases between them. Germline lookup yields CDR1 LNHDA and CDR2 SQIVND (reference sequence). The CDR3 is CASTQSQGYTEAFF. CDR3 coding DNA: TGTGCCAGTACCCAAAGTCAGGGTTACACTGAAGCTTTCTTT.

The V call is TRBV4-1, the J call TRBJ1-2; TRBD1 matches 7 bases. The CDR3 runs to 13 residues. CDR1 and CDR2 (germline): MGHRA, YSYEKL. J lost 4 bases, V lost 6 bases, and 5 bases had no gene match. CDR3 region: CASRGQSTYGYTF. CDR3 DNA: TGCGCCAGCAGGGGACAGAGCACCTATGGCTACACCTTC.

DNA for the CDR3: TGCGCCAGCAGCTTACTGGGGGCTGATGGCTACACCTTC. Translation: CASSLLGADGYTF. V usage is TRBV5-1 and J usage is TRBJ1-2, with D maybe TRBD1 (6 bases). Trimming shortened V by 2 bases and J by 6 bases, and 11 bases separated the two germline ends. The germline V gene has CDR1 SGHRS and CDR2 YFSETQ. The CDR3 extends over 13 amino acids.

In this sample, this clone turned up once. The chain has TRBV5-4 and TRBJ1-2; TRBD1 aligns across 10 bases. The CDR3 totals 14 residues. Germline CDR1 reads SGHNT; CDR2 reads YYREEE (reference sequence). The V segment lost 0 bases and the J segment 9 bases; nucleotides outside the gene matches: 5. In nucleotides, the CDR3 is TGTGCCAGCAGCTTGGTAGGACAGGGGGACAGCTACACCTTC. Translating it yields CASSLVGQGDSYTF.

This rearrangement joins TRBV29-1 to TRBJ2-5; D perhaps matches TRBD2 (6 bases). The CDR3 is made up of 11 amino acids. V lost 4 bases to trimming and J lost 5 bases, with 8 bases between them. Looked up from germline, CDR1 is SQVTM and CDR2 is ANQGSEA. In nucleotides, the CDR3 is TGCAGCGTTGCAAGCGGGGAGACCCAGTACTTC. As protein: CSVASGETQYF.

The V and J genes are TRBV6-6 and TRBJ1-5; 9 bases agree with TRBD1. The germline V gene has CDR1 MNHNY and CDR2 SVGAGI (reference sequence). V shed 5 bases and J 1 base; nucleotides not matched to a gene: 3. This CDR3 contains 15 residues. The CDR3 bases are TGTGCCAGCAGTCTACAGGGGGCGAGCAATCAGCCCCAGCATTTT. Its protein product is CASSLQGASNQPQHF.

The rearrangement uses TRBV30 and TRBJ1-2; TRBD1 matches 9 bases. V dropped 5 bases and J dropped 7; count of bases not matched to a gene: 5. The V gene's germline CDR1 is GTSNPN and CDR2 SVGIG (reference sequence). There are 12 residues in the CDR3. The CDR3 DNA reads TGTGCCTGGCTAACAGGGGGCAGTGGCTACACCTTC. Translating it yields CAWLTGGSGYTF.

The chain combines TRBV9 with TRBJ2-5; 10 positions agree with TRBD2. The V gene end was trimmed by 4 bases and the J gene end by 5 bases; junction bases not matched to a gene: 8. The CDR3 spans 15 residues. Germline CDR1 reads SGDLS; CDR2 reads YYNGEE. CDR3 sequence (DNA): TGTGCCAGCAGCACAAGCGGGGGGGCCGGGGAGACCCAGTACTTC. This encodes CASSTSGGAGETQYF.

The CDR3 is CASSPRTATGELFF. The CDR3 DNA is TGTGCCAGCAGCCCCAGGACAGCCACCGGGGAGCTGTTTTTT. J is TRBJ2-2 and V is TRBV7-9; TRBD1 might be the D (6 bases). Trimming took off 5 bases at V and 4 bases at J, with 11 bases between the two ends. Germline assignment: CDR1 SEHNR and CDR2 FQNEAQ (reference sequence). The CDR3 is 14 residues long.

There are a few counts of this clone. The gene calls are TRBV18 and TRBJ1-1; TRBD1 matches 9 bases. Germline V gene lookup returns CDR1 KGHSH and CDR2 LQKENI. The V and J ends lost 6 bases and 4 bases, in that order; junction bases with no gene match: 6. The CDR3 covers 14 residues. In nucleotides, the CDR3 is TGTGCCAGCTCCTCCACAGGGGGCGTCACTGAAGCTTTCTTT. It encodes CASSSTGGVTEAFF.

This clone was seen a handful of times. The V call is TRBV4-1, the J call TRBJ2-5; 7 bases fit TRBD2. Germline V gene sequence: CDR1 MGHRA, CDR2 YSYEKL. Losses at the gene ends were 3 bases for V and 7 bases for J; bases not matched to a gene: 5. There are 13 residues in the CDR3. This CDR3 is CASSQTVAGTQYF. In DNA form, the CDR3 reads TGCGCCAGCAGCCAGACGGTAGCGGGGACCCAGTACTTC.

The V gene is TRBV5-4, the J gene TRBJ2-5; maybe TRBD2 (5 bases). This CDR3 contains 14 residues. Germline values: CDR1 SGHNT, CDR2 YYREEE (reference sequence). Trimming cost V 6 bases and J 5 bases, with 17 bases left between them. The CDR3 DNA follows: TGTGCCAGCACCCCGGGAAGCGCCTCGGAGACCCAGTACTTC. Translation gives CASTPGSASETQYF.

The V gene is TRBV2, the J gene TRBJ2-2; the D gene is possibly TRBD2 (6 bases). The CDR3 covers 13 residues. The germline V and J ends were trimmed by 9 bases and 5 bases, with 13 bases remaining between them. CDR1 is SNHLY and CDR2 is FYNNEI in the germline V gene. As DNA, the CDR3 is TGTGCCAGGAAGTTCCGGGGGACCGGGGAGCTGTTTTTT. Amino acid sequence: CARKFRGTGELFF.

V gene TRBV7-2 combines with J gene TRBJ1-1; 7 bases align to TRBD1. This CDR3 has 14 amino acids. CDR1 and CDR2 (germline): SGHTA, FQGNSA. With 5 bases clipped from V and 5 bases from J, the junction kept 8 bases outside the gene matches. The CDR3 protein is CASSLDRVGTEAFF. In nucleotides, the CDR3 is TGTGCCAGCAGCCTAGACAGGGTTGGTACTGAAGCTTTCTTT.

V gene TRBV5-1 combines with J gene TRBJ1-2; TRBD1 agrees at 9 bases. J was trimmed by 4 bases and V by 4 bases; bases with no gene match: 11. The CDR3 consists of 16 residues. The V gene's germline CDR1 is SGHRS and CDR2 YFSETQ. The CDR3 DNA is TGCGCCAGCAGCGAACCCGTACAGGGGGCGAGCTATGGCTACACCTTC. Translation: CASSEPVQGASYGYTF. The variable domain in full, completed from reference TRBV5-1 and TRBJ1-2, reads KAGVTQTPRYLIKTRGQQVTLSCSPISGHRSVSWYQQTPGQGLQFLFEYFSETQRNKGNFPGRFSGRQFSNSRSEMNVSTLELGDSALYLCASSEPVQGASYGYTFGSGTRLTVV.

The chain combines TRBV6-6 with TRBJ1-2; 7 bases line up with TRBD1. CDR1 and CDR2 from the germline V gene are MNHNY and SVGAGI (reference sequence). This CDR3 spans 14 amino acids. V trimming: 4 bases; J trimming: 4 bases; junction bases outside the gene matches: 6. CDR3 nucleotide sequence: TGTGCCAGCAGTTTCACAGGGGAGCGCTATGGCTACACCTTC. As protein: CASSFTGERYGYTF.

The chain couples TRBV21-1 to TRBJ2-7; TRBD2, the table's D call, lacks a check against the DNA. TRBV21-1 is noted as a pseudogene. This CDR3 comprises 14 residues. In DNA form, the CDR3 reads TGTGCCAGCAGCACCCGAACTCTTTCCTACGAGCAGTACTTC. Translated: CASSTRTLSYEQYF.

The chain combines TRBV20-1 with TRBJ1-6; 7 bases line up with TRBD1. V trimming: 3 bases; J trimming: 10 bases; junction bases outside the gene matches: 9. CDR1 and CDR2 (germline): DFQATT, SNEGSKA (reference sequence). The CDR3 loop spans 14 amino acids. CDR3 DNA sequence: TGCAGTGCTAGTATTAACAGGGGAGGATCACCCCTCCACTTT. Translation gives CSASINRGGSPLHF.

This chain uses TRBV5-1 with TRBJ2-7, with 9 positions matching TRBD1. The CDR3 extends over 15 amino acids. The V segment lost 3 bases and the J segment 2 bases; nucleotides outside the gene matches: 6. Germline CDR1 and CDR2: SGHRS and YFSETQ. The CDR3 region has the DNA TGCGCCAGCAGCTCGACAGGGGGTACAGCCTACGAGCAGTACTTC. Amino acid sequence: CASSSTGGTAYEQYF.